These 22 T cell receptor beta chains came from one sample sequenced in a study of blood T cell repertoires in COVID-19. Some clones are missing from TCRdb's copy, which holds only in-frame ones; the method was immunoSEQ multiplex PCR. The sample has about 150,000 clones, over 60% seen once. The sample taken for sequencing was peripheral blood. These receptors all stem from a woman older than 75 with acute or convalescent COVID-19.

The chain couples TRBV7-2 to TRBJ2-1; the D gene is possibly TRBD1 (8 bases). CDR1 and CDR2 from the germline V gene are SGHTA and FQGNSA. Trimming removed 0 bases at V and 5 bases at J, with 20 bases between. CDR3 size: 18 residues. CDR3 DNA sequence: TGTGCCAGCAGCTTAGCACCATGGACAGGGCGGGGGAACAATGAGCAGTTCTTC. This gives the protein CASSLAPWTGRGNNEQFF.

The rearrangement joins TRBV19 to TRBJ1-5; D is possibly TRBD1 (5 bases). The germline CDR1 and CDR2 sequences are LNHDA and SQIVND (reference sequence). Trimming stripped 6 bases from V and 7 bases from J, with 10 bases between. The CDR3 is made up of 12 amino acids. CDR3 DNA: TGTGCCAGTAGGTCAAAGGGGCAGCCCCAGCATTTT. Translation gives CASRSKGQPQHF.

This chain connects TRBV19 to TRBJ1-1; possibly TRBD1 for D (5 bases). Germline CDR1 and CDR2: LNHDA and SQIVND (reference sequence). V lost 6 bases, J lost 6 bases, and 11 bases lay in between. The CDR3 runs to 12 residues. For the CDR3, the DNA is TGTGCCAGTAGGGGGGAGGGCGCTGAAGCTTTCTTT. It translates to CASRGEGAEAFF.

To note about this clone: The limits of the CDR3 on the DNA are not certain, so only TCRdb's listed CDR3 is given. The chain links TRBV7-9 to TRBJ2-1; the D call of TRBD2 is as the table states it, not checked on the DNA. Germline V gene sequence: CDR1 SEHNR, CDR2 FQNEAQ (reference sequence). Ends included, the CDR3 has 12 residues. The chain's CDR3 is CASSLVAGGAFF.

The rearrangement uses TRBV7-3 and TRBJ1-1; D gene uncertain. The CDR3 sequence is 13 residues long. Germline CDR1 is SGHTA and CDR2 is FQGTGA. V gave up 1 base and J gave up 8 bases, with 11 bases separating them. CDR3 sequence: CASSLMRETEAFF. CDR3 DNA sequence: TGTGCCAGCAGCTTAATGAGGGAAACAGAAGCTTTCTTT.

Only a few counts were recorded for this clone. The chain recombines TRBV5-1 with TRBJ2-2; D might be TRBD1 (5 bases). CDR1 is SGHRS and CDR2 is YFSETQ in the germline V gene. This CDR3 is 13 amino acids long. V was pared by 4 bases and J by 6 bases, with 10 bases between. For the CDR3, the DNA is TGCGCCAGCAGCAGTACAGGAGCCGGGGAGCTGTTTTTT. Translated: CASSSTGAGELFF.

The gene calls are TRBV10-3 and TRBJ2-5, with D perhaps matching TRBD2 (6 bases). This CDR3 has 17 residues. The V gene's germline CDR1 is ENHRY and CDR2 SYGVKD. V lost 2 bases and J 3 bases, leaving 19 bases between the germline ends. This CDR3 is CAISEPGGEGAEETQYF. DNA of the CDR3: TGTGCCATCAGTGAGCCCGGGGGAGAAGGGGCCGAAGAGACCCAGTACTTC.

The rearrangement joins TRBV30 to TRBJ2-1; D is possibly TRBD2 (5 bases). The V gene lost 7 bases and the J gene lost 4 bases, with 5 bases spanning the gap. Germline values: CDR1 GTSNPN, CDR2 SVGIG (reference sequence). The CDR3 length is 10 residues. The CDR3 region has the DNA TGTGCCTCGGGGTACAATGAGCAGTTCTTC. Its translation: CASGYNEQFF. The full variable domain, completed using reference TRBV30 and TRBJ2-1, is SQTIHQWPATLVQPVGSPLSLECTVEGTSNPNLYWYRQAAGRGLQLLFYSVGIGQISSEVPQNLSASRPQDRQFILSSKKLLLSDSGFYLCASGYNEQFFGPGTRLTVL.

The rearrangement uses TRBV7-9 and TRBJ1-5; 7 positions agree with TRBD1. V was clipped by 5 bases and J by 7 bases; unmatched bases: 5. From germline, CDR1 is SEHNR and CDR2 FQNEAQ (reference sequence). CDR3 length: 13 amino acids. The CDR3 DNA is TGTGCCAGCAGCGAGACAGGGCGCCAGCCCCAGCATTTT. Encoded protein: CASSETGRQPQHF. The variable domain in full, with the rest retrieved from reference TRBV7-9 and TRBJ1-5, is DTGVSQNPRHKITKRGQNVTFRCDPISEHNRLYWYRQTLGQGPEFLTYFQNEAQLEKSRLLSDRFSAERPKGSFSTLEIQRTEQGDSAMYLCASSETGRQPQHFGDGTRLSIL.

This clone has only a few counts. In DNA, the CDR3 is TGTGCCAGCAGCCAAGACAACATGAACACTGAAGCTTTCTTT. This codes for CASSQDNMNTEAFF. The chain joins TRBV3-1 (or the pseudogene TRBV3-2) to TRBJ1-1, with D hard to call. Germline V CDR1 and CDR2: LGHDT, YNNKEL (reference sequence). The CDR3 is made up of 14 amino acids. Between the trimmed V and J ends, which lost 0 bases and 0 bases, there was a span of 5 bases.

The chain joins TRBV7-2 to TRBJ1-1, with D tentatively TRBD1 (6 bases). The V end lost 7 bases, the J end lost 3 bases, and 12 bases lay between the germline ends. This CDR3 spans 13 amino acids. Looked up from germline, CDR1 is SGHTA and CDR2 is FQGNSA. The CDR3 DNA is TGTGCCAGCATCCGGGGGGGCGACACTGAAGCTTTCTTT. Protein product: CASIRGGDTEAFF.

The chain couples TRBV9 to TRBJ2-1, with D tentatively TRBD2 (6 bases). Trimming stripped 2 bases from V and 2 bases from J, with 8 bases between. The CDR3 has 14 residues. The germline CDR1 and CDR2 sequences are SGDLS and YYNGEE. The DNA of the CDR3 is TGTGCCAGCAGCGTCGGCGGGACCTACAATGAGCAGTTCTTC. Encoded protein: CASSVGGTYNEQFF.

The chain combines TRBV12-3 or TRBV12-4 with TRBJ1-2; TRBD1 matches 8 bases. The CDR3 is 13 residues long. Trimming took 6 bases from V and 8 from J; bases not matched to a gene: 8. CDR3 in amino acids: CASSPDRARGYTF. The CDR3 nucleotides are TGTGCCAGCAGCCCGGACAGGGCTCGAGGCTACACCTTC.

The chain uses TRBV5-1 and TRBJ2-5; D is unresolved. The CDR3 runs 14 residues. CDR1 and CDR2 (germline): SGHRS, YFSETQ. V lost 1 base, J lost 1 base, and 8 bases lay in between. In DNA form, the CDR3 reads TGCGCCAGCAGCTTGTTGACTGCCCAAGAGACCCAGTACTTC. Its translation is CASSLLTAQETQYF.

This sequence joins TRBV6-1 and TRBJ1-1, with TRBD1 identical over 9 bases. Germline values: CDR1 MNHNS, CDR2 SASEGT. J gave up 10 bases and V 2 bases, and 5 bases lay outside the gene matches. This CDR3 contains 13 residues. This CDR3 is CASSEPGQGGAFF. DNA for the CDR3: TGTGCCAGCAGTGAACCGGGACAGGGAGGAGCTTTCTTT.

This sequence joins TRBV9 and TRBJ2-1, with TRBD2 identical over 11 bases. With 6 bases clipped from V and 2 bases from J, the junction kept 4 bases outside the gene matches. CDR1 and CDR2 (germline): SGDLS, YYNGEE. CDR3 size: 15 residues. DNA of the CDR3: TGTGCCAGCACCTTAGCGGGAGGGCCCTACAATGAGCAGTTCTTC. This encodes CASTLAGGPYNEQFF.

The chain carries TRBV12-3 or TRBV12-4 and TRBJ1-1; tentative D call: TRBD1 (6 bases). The CDR3 is 13 residues long. V was trimmed by 5 bases and J by 1 base, leaving 8 bases between them. Here the CDR3 reads CASSMDRNTEAFF. The CDR3 bases are TGTGCCAGCAGTATGGACAGGAACACTGAAGCTTTCTTT.

The chain couples TRBV15 to TRBJ2-4; a possible D gene is TRBD1 (6 bases). The length of the CDR3 is 18 residues. The germline V and J ends were trimmed by 0 bases and 3 bases, with 18 bases remaining between them. The germline CDR1 and CDR2 sequences are LNHNV and YYDKDF (reference sequence). In DNA, the CDR3 is TGTGCCACCAGCAGAGATTGGGGGCGGCAGGGCGGCAAAAACATTCAGTACTTC. It is translated as CATSRDWGRQGGKNIQYF. Complete variable domain (other parts from reference TRBV15 and TRBJ2-4): DAMVIQNPRYQVTQFGKPVTLSCSQTLNHNVMYWYQQKSSQAPKLLFHYYDKDFNNEADTPDNFQSRRPNTSFCFLDIRSPGLGDTAMYLCATSRDWGRQGGKNIQYFGAGTRLSVL.

This clone was counted a single time. This rearrangement joins TRBV5-6 to TRBJ2-3; possibly TRBD1 for D (5 bases). The CDR3 extends over 17 amino acids. The germline V and J ends were trimmed by 0 bases and 7 bases, with 21 bases remaining between them. Per the germline V gene, CDR1 is SGHDT and CDR2 is YYEEEE. The CDR3: CASSLGEGQGWRNTQYF. In nucleotides, the CDR3 is TGTGCCAGCAGCTTGGGGGAAGGGCAGGGCTGGCGTAATACGCAGTATTTT.

The V gene is TRBV15, the J gene TRBJ2-1; TRBD2 is a possible D gene (6 bases). With 1 base removed from V and 1 base from J, the gap between germline ends came to 17 bases. Germline V gives CDR1 LNHNV, CDR2 YYDKDF (reference sequence). There are 18 residues in the CDR3. CDR3 nucleotides: TGTGCCACCAGCAGAGGGGCTAGCGCCCGGGAATCCTACAATGAGCAGTTCTTC. Translation gives CATSRGASARESYNEQFF.

This clone was seen a single time. This rearrangement joins TRBV5-1 to TRBJ1-1; 7 bases are a match to TRBD1. Trimming took 2 bases from V and 2 from J; bases not matched to a gene: 3. The CDR3 extends over 14 amino acids. CDR1 and CDR2 (germline): SGHRS, YFSETQ. CDR3 sequence: CASSFGTANTEAFF. The CDR3 nucleotides are TGCGCCAGCAGCTTCGGGACAGCTAACACTGAAGCTTTCTTT.

This chain joins TRBV29-1 and TRBJ1-2, with 7 bases matching TRBD1. Germline assignment: CDR1 SQVTM and CDR2 ANQGSEA. J gave up 8 bases and V 7 bases, and 13 bases lay outside the gene matches. This CDR3 comprises 13 residues. The CDR3 sequence is CSAIDRVQSGYTF. The DNA of the CDR3 is TGCAGCGCTATCGACAGGGTCCAGTCCGGCTACACCTTC.